This is a list of T cell receptor beta chains from one sample in a study of cytomegalovirus exposure and HLA in healthy donors. The method was immunoSEQ multiplex PCR; TCRdb's version includes in-frame clones alone and lacks a portion of them. The table records 150,000 to 200,000 clones, roughly 71% of them present only once. Input material: PBMCs. Receptors originate from a girl between 10 and 17 years old in good health and CMV-seronegative. The CDR3 runs from the conserved cysteine through the conserved F or W. Fields, in order: clone size, D gene, J gene, V gene, CDR3 DNA, CDR3 protein. The D gene is left open where the match is weak. Clone size is shown for a subset of rows, as once, few, many or a class of expanded clone.

- - TRBJ2-1 TRBV21-1 TGTGCCAGCAGCCGAGAGGGATTTTACGGGACAGGATTCTACAATGAGCAGTTCTTC CASSREGFYGTGFYNEQFF
few TRBD1 TRBJ1-5 TRBV5-1 TGCGCCAGCAGCGATGGGACAGGGGGAAAGCCCCAGCATTTT CASSDGTGGKPQHF
- - TRBJ2-6 TRBV9 TGTGCCAGCAGCGCACCTCGGGACACTACCTCTGGGGCCAACGTCCTGACTTTC CASSAPRDTTSGANVLTF
- - TRBJ1-1 TRBV6-5 TGTGCCAGCAGTGCGAGCGGGACTGAAGCTTTCTTT CASSASGTEAFF
- - TRBJ1-6 TRBV10-2 TGCGCCAGCAGTGGCCTCGGCCTCCACTTT CASSGLGLHF
- - TRBJ2-1 TRBV6-5 TGTGCCAGCAGCGCCGGACAGATCTCCTACAATGAGCAGTTCTTC CASSAGQISYNEQFF
- - TRBJ1-3 TRBV9 TGTGCCAGCAGCGTAGCGTTCTCTGGAAACACCATATATTTT CASSVAFSGNTIYF
- TRBD2 TRBJ2-7 TRBV5-1 TGCGCCAGCTCTCCCGGGGGGACGACCTCCTACGAGCAGTACTTC CASSPGGTTSYEQYF
few TRBD1 TRBJ1-1 TRBV7-9 TGTGCCAGCAGCTCGACAGGGGAGCGCACTGAAGCTTTCTTT CASSSTGERTEAFF
- TRBD1 TRBJ2-7 TRBV7-7 TGTGCTAGCAGCTCCGACAGGGCTGGTGAGCAGTACTTC CASSSDRAGEQYF
- TRBD1 TRBJ1-4 TRBV5-1 TGCGCCAGCAGCGTAATTCCGGGACAGGGTTATGAAAAACTGTTTTTT CASSVIPGQGYEKLFF
- TRBD2 TRBJ2-3 TRBV9 TGTGCCAGCAGCGTAGGTAGTAGCGGGAGGACAGATACGCAGTATTTT CASSVGSSGRTDTQYF